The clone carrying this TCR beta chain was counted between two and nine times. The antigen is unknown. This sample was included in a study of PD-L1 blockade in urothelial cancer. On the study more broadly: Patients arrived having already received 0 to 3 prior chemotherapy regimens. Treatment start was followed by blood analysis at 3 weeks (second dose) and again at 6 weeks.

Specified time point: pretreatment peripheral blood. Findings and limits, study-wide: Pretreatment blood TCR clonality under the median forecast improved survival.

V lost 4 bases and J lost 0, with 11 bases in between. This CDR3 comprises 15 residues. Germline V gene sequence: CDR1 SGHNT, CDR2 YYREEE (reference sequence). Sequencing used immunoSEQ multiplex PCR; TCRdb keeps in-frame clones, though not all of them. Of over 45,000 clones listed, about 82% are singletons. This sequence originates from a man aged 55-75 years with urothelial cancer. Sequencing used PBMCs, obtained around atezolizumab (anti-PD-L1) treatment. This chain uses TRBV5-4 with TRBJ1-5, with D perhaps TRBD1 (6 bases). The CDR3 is CASSRAGDSNQPQHF. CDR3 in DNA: TGTGCCAGCAGCCGCGCAGGGGATAGCAATCAGCCCCAGCATTTT. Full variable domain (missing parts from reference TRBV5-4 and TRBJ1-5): ETGVTQSPTHLIKTRGQQVTLRCSSQSGHNTVSWYQQALGQGPQFIFQYYREEENGRGNFPPRFSGLQFPNYSSELNVNALELDDSALYLCASSRAGDSNQPQHFGDGTRLSIL.